The rows below give T cell receptor beta chains drawn from one sample of a study of CD8 T cells in ankylosing spondylitis. In TCRdb, the 5' RACE reads were re-called with MiXCR into one record per CDR3 protein. The table includes about 500,000 distinct CDR3 sequences, roughly 13% detected once. The sample comprised blood, either unsorted or a sorted T cell fraction (not recorded which). Receptors were obtained from a male donor with ankylosing spondylitis. The CDR3 runs from the conserved cysteine through the conserved F or W. D genes are given only for firm matches. Size tells how often a clone was seen (once, few, many) or the class of an expanded clone, and some rows leave it out.

d_call: -
j_call: TRBJ1-1
v_call: TRBV28
clone_size: many
cdr3_aa: CASSLGSLVEGTEAFF
cdr3_nt: TGTGCCAGCAGTCTAGGTTCCCTCGTTGAGGGCACTGAAGCTTTCTTT

d_call: -
j_call: TRBJ1-5
v_call: TRBV10-2
clone_size: -
cdr3_aa: CASSVQGSSQPQHF
cdr3_nt: TGCGCCAGCAGTGTTCAGGGGTCCTCTCAGCCCCAGCATTTT

d_call: TRBD1
j_call: TRBJ1-4
v_call: TRBV20-1
clone_size: few
cdr3_aa: CSAGTGRGNEKLFF
cdr3_nt: TGCAGTGCTGGGACAGGGCGCGGGAATGAAAAACTGTTTTTT

d_call: -
j_call: TRBJ1-5
v_call: TRBV20-1
clone_size: few
cdr3_aa: CSARDWTGRSNQPQHF
cdr3_nt: TGCAGTGCTAGAGATTGGACCGGCCGTAGTAATCAGCCCCAGCATTTT

d_call: -
j_call: TRBJ2-2
v_call: TRBV5-1
clone_size: -
cdr3_aa: CASSLELGGIGELFF
cdr3_nt: TGCGCCAGCAGCTTGGAGCTTGGGGGAATCGGGGAGCTGTTTTTT

d_call: TRBD2
j_call: TRBJ2-7
v_call: TRBV28
clone_size: -
cdr3_aa: CASSLSRGVWTSSYEQYF
cdr3_nt: TGTGCCAGCAGTTTATCCCGGGGGGTATGGACGTCGTCCTACGAGCAGTACTTC

d_call: TRBD1
j_call: TRBJ2-3
v_call: TRBV20-1
clone_size: many
cdr3_aa: CSATLLGTGRSTDTQYF
cdr3_nt: TGCAGTGCTACTCTCCTAGGGACAGGGAGGAGCACAGATACGCAGTATTTT

d_call: TRBD1
j_call: TRBJ1-1
v_call: TRBV18
clone_size: -
cdr3_aa: CASSLDREGTEAFF
cdr3_nt: TGTGCCAGCTCATTGGACAGGGAGGGCACTGAAGCTTTCTTT

d_call: -
j_call: TRBJ1-5
v_call: TRBV20-1
clone_size: many
cdr3_aa: CSARTALGPQHF
cdr3_nt: TGCAGTGCCCGGACTGCTTTGGGGCCCCAGCATTTT

d_call: -
j_call: TRBJ2-1
v_call: TRBV29-1
clone_size: many
cdr3_aa: CSVEDGKLDGEQFF
cdr3_nt: TGCAGCGTTGAAGATGGGAAACTCGACGGGGAGCAGTTCTTC

d_call: -
j_call: TRBJ1-1
v_call: TRBV12-3/TRBV12-4
clone_size: few
cdr3_aa: CASSLPFRGEAFF
cdr3_nt: TGTGCCAGCAGTTTACCCTTCCGGGGTGAAGCTTTCTTT

d_call: -
j_call: TRBJ1-3
v_call: TRBV29-1
clone_size: many
cdr3_aa: CSVESGTSGNTIYF
cdr3_nt: TGCAGCGTTGAGAGTGGCACCTCTGGAAACACCATATATTTT

d_call: TRBD2
j_call: TRBJ2-3
v_call: TRBV5-1
clone_size: many
cdr3_aa: CASSELAGGGDTQYF
cdr3_nt: TGCGCCAGCTCGGAACTAGCGGGAGGCGGAGATACGCAGTATTTT

d_call: -
j_call: TRBJ1-4
v_call: TRBV20-1
clone_size: -
cdr3_aa: CSLGGRINEKLFF
cdr3_nt: TGCAGCCTGGGGGGCAGAATTAATGAAAAACTGTTTTTT

d_call: TRBD1
j_call: TRBJ1-1
v_call: TRBV6-1
clone_size: -
cdr3_aa: CASSVFTGVGPNTEAFF
cdr3_nt: TGTGCCAGCAGTGTCTTTACAGGGGTAGGGCCGAACACTGAAGCTTTCTTT

d_call: TRBD2
j_call: TRBJ2-2
v_call: TRBV5-1
clone_size: -
cdr3_aa: CASSLGTSRTGELFF
cdr3_nt: TGCGCCAGCAGCCTAGGGACTAGCCGTACCGGGGAGCTGTTTTTT

d_call: TRBD2
j_call: TRBJ2-1
v_call: TRBV20-1
clone_size: few
cdr3_aa: CSAMSGSAFNEQFF
cdr3_nt: TGCAGTGCAATGAGCGGGAGTGCCTTCAATGAGCAGTTCTTC

d_call: -
j_call: TRBJ1-5
v_call: TRBV30
clone_size: few
cdr3_aa: CAWSVKGFGQPQHF
cdr3_nt: TGTGCCTGGAGTGTAAAAGGATTTGGTCAGCCCCAGCATTTT

d_call: -
j_call: TRBJ2-7
v_call: TRBV18
clone_size: few
cdr3_aa: CASSPSSVYEQYF
cdr3_nt: TGTGCCAGCTCACCAAGCAGCGTCTACGAGCAGTACTTC

d_call: TRBD1
j_call: TRBJ1-2
v_call: TRBV10-3
clone_size: few
cdr3_aa: CAISQTGQGAFGYTF
cdr3_nt: TGTGCCATCAGCCAAACCGGACAGGGGGCATTTGGCTACACCTTC

d_call: -
j_call: TRBJ2-4
v_call: TRBV9
clone_size: few
cdr3_aa: CASSKTGNIQYF
cdr3_nt: TGTGCCAGCAGCAAAACAGGGAACATTCAGTACTTC

d_call: -
j_call: TRBJ2-1
v_call: TRBV5-5
clone_size: few
cdr3_aa: CASRPGPSNYNEQFF
cdr3_nt: TGTGCCAGCAGACCGGGGCCATCCAATTACAATGAGCAGTTCTTC

d_call: -
j_call: TRBJ1-1
v_call: TRBV20-1
clone_size: -
cdr3_aa: CSAKRQAAAFF
cdr3_nt: TGCAGTGCTAAAAGACAGGCCGCAGCTTTCTTT

d_call: TRBD1
j_call: TRBJ1-2
v_call: TRBV20-1
clone_size: -
cdr3_aa: CSARQDRGEGGYTF
cdr3_nt: TGCAGTGCTAGACAGGACAGGGGGGAAGGAGGCTACACCTTC

d_call: TRBD1
j_call: TRBJ2-1
v_call: TRBV5-1
clone_size: many
cdr3_aa: CASSLNPGQTYNEQFF
cdr3_nt: TGCGCCAGCAGCTTGAACCCGGGACAGACTTACAATGAGCAGTTCTTC

d_call: -
j_call: TRBJ1-6
v_call: TRBV5-1
clone_size: few
cdr3_aa: CASSPGVVNSPLHF
cdr3_nt: TGCGCCAGCAGCCCGGGGGTCGTCAATTCACCCCTCCACTTT

d_call: -
j_call: TRBJ1-2
v_call: TRBV20-1
clone_size: few
cdr3_aa: CSARDRGEAGYTF
cdr3_nt: TGCAGTGCTAGAGATAGGGGGGAGGCTGGCTACACCTTC

d_call: -
j_call: TRBJ2-1
v_call: TRBV6-1
clone_size: -
cdr3_aa: CASSEARSYNEQFF
cdr3_nt: TGTGCCAGCAGTGAAGCGCGGAGTTACAATGAGCAGTTCTTC

d_call: -
j_call: TRBJ1-1
v_call: TRBV20-1
clone_size: few
cdr3_aa: CSARPSGHEAFF
cdr3_nt: TGCAGTGCTAGGCCCTCCGGCCATGAAGCTTTCTTT

d_call: -
j_call: TRBJ2-3
v_call: TRBV27
clone_size: few
cdr3_aa: CASSFQDQAQYF
cdr3_nt: TGTGCCAGCAGTTTCCAGGACCAGGCGCAGTATTTT

d_call: -
j_call: TRBJ2-2
v_call: TRBV3-1
clone_size: few
cdr3_aa: CATGETGELFF
cdr3_nt: TGTGCCACGGGGGAGACCGGGGAGCTGTTTTTT

d_call: -
j_call: TRBJ1-1
v_call: TRBV20-1
clone_size: -
cdr3_aa: CSKWGLNPEAFF
cdr3_nt: TGCAGTAAATGGGGGTTGAACCCTGAGGCTTTCTTT

d_call: -
j_call: TRBJ1-4
v_call: TRBV2
clone_size: -
cdr3_aa: CASSESGAGDEKLFF
cdr3_nt: TGTGCCAGCAGTGAATCAGGGGCAGGGGATGAAAAACTGTTTTTT

d_call: TRBD1
j_call: TRBJ2-2
v_call: TRBV24-1
clone_size: few
cdr3_aa: CATSDFVPGQGAPGDGELFF
cdr3_nt: TGTGCCACCAGTGATTTTGTGCCGGGACAGGGGGCTCCGGGTGACGGGGAGCTGTTTTTT

d_call: -
j_call: TRBJ1-6
v_call: TRBV12-3/TRBV12-4
clone_size: few
cdr3_aa: CASRGDGDSPLHF
cdr3_nt: TGTGCCAGCAGGGGCGACGGGGATTCACCCCTCCACTTT

d_call: -
j_call: TRBJ2-1
v_call: TRBV2
clone_size: -
cdr3_aa: CASNWEIGNEQFF
cdr3_nt: TGTGCCAGCAATTGGGAGATTGGAAATGAGCAGTTCTTC

d_call: -
j_call: TRBJ2-3
v_call: TRBV29-1
clone_size: many
cdr3_aa: CSILPLVSGSDTQYF
cdr3_nt: TGCAGCATTTTACCCCTCGTATCAGGTTCAGATACGCAGTATTTT

d_call: -
j_call: TRBJ2-3
v_call: TRBV29-1
clone_size: -
cdr3_aa: CSALGGADTQYF
cdr3_nt: TGCAGCGCCCTAGGGGGGGCAGATACGCAGTATTTT

d_call: -
j_call: TRBJ2-1
v_call: TRBV4-1
clone_size: few
cdr3_aa: CASSQGVAGTYNEQFF
cdr3_nt: TGCGCCAGCAGCCAAGGCGTTGCGGGGACCTACAATGAGCAGTTCTTC

d_call: TRBD1
j_call: TRBJ2-3
v_call: TRBV11-3
clone_size: few
cdr3_aa: CASSLRQGAEDTQYF
cdr3_nt: TGTGCCAGCAGCTTAAGACAGGGGGCGGAAGATACGCAGTATTTT

d_call: TRBD1
j_call: TRBJ1-4
v_call: TRBV24-1
clone_size: few
cdr3_aa: CATSDSSGQGYEKLFF
cdr3_nt: TGTGCCACCAGTGATTCGTCCGGACAGGGATATGAAAAACTGTTTTTT

d_call: TRBD1
j_call: TRBJ2-5
v_call: TRBV18
clone_size: -
cdr3_aa: CASSPRDRLQTQYF
cdr3_nt: TGTGCCAGCTCACCGCGGGACAGGCTGCAGACCCAGTACTTC

d_call: -
j_call: TRBJ2-1
v_call: TRBV7-8
clone_size: -
cdr3_aa: CASSYLEAYNEQFF
cdr3_nt: TGTGCCAGCAGCTATTTGGAGGCCTACAATGAGCAGTTCTTC

d_call: TRBD2
j_call: TRBJ2-1
v_call: TRBV4-2
clone_size: many
cdr3_aa: CASSQIAGGSNEQFF
cdr3_nt: TGTGCCAGCAGCCAAATAGCGGGAGGGAGCAATGAGCAGTTCTTC

d_call: TRBD2
j_call: TRBJ2-4
v_call: TRBV20-1
clone_size: -
cdr3_aa: CSAEGTSGSDDIQYF
cdr3_nt: TGCAGTGCTGAGGGGACTAGCGGGAGTGATGACATTCAGTACTTC

d_call: -
j_call: TRBJ1-3
v_call: TRBV24-1
clone_size: few
cdr3_aa: CATSYGNTIYF
cdr3_nt: TGTGCCACCAGTTACGGAAACACCATATATTTT

d_call: TRBD2
j_call: TRBJ2-1
v_call: TRBV28
clone_size: -
cdr3_aa: CASIASGSYNEQFF
cdr3_nt: TGTGCCAGCATCGCTAGCGGGAGCTACAATGAGCAGTTCTTC

d_call: -
j_call: TRBJ1-1
v_call: TRBV6-2/TRBV6-3
clone_size: few
cdr3_aa: CASSLQGIGYTEAFF
cdr3_nt: TGTGCCAGCAGTTTACAGGGCATCGGGTACACTGAAGCTTTCTTT

d_call: TRBD2
j_call: TRBJ2-1
v_call: TRBV2
clone_size: few
cdr3_aa: CASSESPSGEYNEQFF
cdr3_nt: TGTGCCAGCAGTGAAAGCCCTAGCGGGGAGTACAATGAGCAGTTCTTC

d_call: -
j_call: TRBJ1-1
v_call: TRBV7-8
clone_size: few
cdr3_aa: CASSPRETMNTEAFF
cdr3_nt: TGTGCCAGCAGCCCGAGGGAGACCATGAACACTGAAGCTTTCTTT

d_call: -
j_call: TRBJ2-5
v_call: TRBV7-9
clone_size: few
cdr3_aa: CASSLYLGELQETQYF
cdr3_nt: TGTGCCAGCAGCTTATATTTAGGCGAACTCCAAGAGACCCAGTACTTC

d_call: -
j_call: TRBJ2-5
v_call: TRBV5-1
clone_size: many
cdr3_aa: CASSLAGSQETQYF
cdr3_nt: TGCGCCAGCAGCTTGGCCGGTTCTCAAGAGACCCAGTACTTC